This paragraph covers one T cell receptor (beta chain) sequence. Its target is unknown. The PCR was carried out with 60 Vbeta primers and 13 Jbeta primers. This table comes from immunoSEQ multiplex PCR, and its TCRdb copy is limited to in-frame clones, with some not included. Of over 85,000 clones in the sample, about three fifths were seen once. The study sampled nominally healthy donors, though unrecorded immune exposures were likely. V dropped 4 bases and J dropped 1 base, with 7 bases sitting between them. The CDR3 spans 13 residues. Germline loops: CDR1 MRHNA, CDR2 SNTAGT. This sample is drawn from a study of cytomegalovirus exposure and HLA in healthy donors. Whole-study results and caveats: The classifier reportedly diagnosed cytomegalovirus status with high specificity and sensitivity. Later on, a genetic analysis was performed. It linked a missense variant in DCLRE1C with V- and J-gene trimming of TCR beta. A list of roughly 180 TCR beta chains associated with cytomegalovirus was given.

V gene TRBV6-4 combines with J gene TRBJ1-1; D unresolved. Material for sequencing was PBMCs. The source is a human donor in good health. As DNA, the CDR3 is TGTGCCAGCAGTGCGACACGGAACACTGAAGCTTTCTTT. Translation: CASSATRNTEAFF.